Listed here are 14 T cell receptor beta chains from one sample, sequenced in a study of shared clonotypes between healthy human individuals. The naive CD8 subset, CD45RO-negative cells positively selected for CCR7, excluded terminally differentiated effector memory CD45RA+ cells. Generated by immunoSEQ multiplex PCR, the TCRdb table keeps only in-frame clones and is missing some. The sample lists about 2 million clones, about 95% seen once, with 1% to 1.5% in the top ten. Input material: naive CD8+ T cells sorted from blood. These receptors originate from a man in his late teens or twenties in good health.

The rearrangement links TRBV5-1 to TRBJ1-6; TRBD1 matches 8 bases. This CDR3 contains 14 residues. V lost 4 bases, J lost 11 bases, and 8 bases stayed unmatched. Germline CDR1 and CDR2: SGHRS and YFSETQ. CDR3 sequence: CASSGRTGTTPLHF. CDR3 DNA sequence: TGCGCCAGCAGCGGCCGGACAGGGACCACACCCCTCCACTTT.

The V call is TRBV15, the J call TRBJ2-7; perhaps TRBD2 as D (5 bases). CDR3 length equals 14 residues. V was pared by 4 bases and J by 4 bases, with 14 bases between. Germline CDR1 and CDR2: LNHNV and YYDKDF (reference sequence). Here the CDR3 reads CATSIGLGWYEQYF. The CDR3, as DNA: TGTGCCACCAGCATTGGACTGGGATGGTACGAGCAGTACTTC.

The CDR3 DNA reads TGTGCCAGCAGCTTCCCCGGGCAAGGAAACACCATATATTTT. It is translated as CASSFPGQGNTIYF. This chain joins TRBV7-9 and TRBJ1-3; D is ambiguous. The germline CDR1 and CDR2 sequences are SEHNR and FQNEAQ (reference sequence). The CDR3 contains 14 residues. V shed 3 bases and J shed 4 bases, with 10 bases lying between them.

The rearrangement uses TRBV14 and TRBJ2-7, with D perhaps TRBD1 or TRBD2 (5 bases each). Per the germline V gene, CDR1 is SGHDN and CDR2 is FVKESK. The V end was cut by 0 bases, the J end by 4 bases, with 13 bases between. The CDR3 consists of 15 residues. The CDR3 bases are TGTGCCAGCAGCCAAGATGTCGGGTGGGGGTACGAGCAGTACTTC. As protein: CASSQDVGWGYEQYF.

The chain links TRBV28 to TRBJ1-5; weak D call: TRBD1 (6 bases). Germline V gene sequence: CDR1 MDHEN, CDR2 SYDVKM. CDR3 length: 14 residues. Trimming removed 4 bases at V and 3 bases at J, with 10 bases between. The CDR3 DNA follows: TGTGCCAGCAGTTCCTCGGGGGCCAATCAGCCCCAGCATTTT. Protein sequence: CASSSSGANQPQHF.

The CDR3, as DNA: TGTGCCAGCAGCGACCACAGGGAGGGGGCAAGCACAGATACGCAGTATTTT. Protein sequence: CASSDHREGASTDTQYF. The J gene is TRBJ2-3, the V gene TRBV9, with D possibly being TRBD1 or TRBD2 (7 bases each). There are 17 residues in the CDR3. CDR1 and CDR2 from the germline V gene are SGDLS and YYNGEE. Trimming left V 3 bases short and J 0 bases short, with 17 bases between.

The chain employs TRBV12-5 and TRBJ1-2; D gene uncertain. CDR1 and CDR2 (germline): LGHNT, FRNRAP. The ends were cut back, 7 bases at V and 3 bases at J, with 9 bases in the middle. The CDR3 covers 12 residues. The CDR3 sequence is CASAPGDYGYTF. DNA for the CDR3: TGTGCTAGTGCCCCCGGCGACTATGGCTACACCTTC.

The rearrangement links TRBV7-9 to TRBJ2-3; 9 bases agree with TRBD1. Germline V gene lookup returns CDR1 SEHNR and CDR2 FQNEAQ (reference sequence). Losses at the gene ends were 8 bases for V and 7 bases for J; bases not matched to a gene: 7. The CDR3 totals 13 residues. The CDR3 DNA sequence: TGTGCCAGCGGACCACAGGGGGCATATACGCAGTATTTT. Translating gives CASGPQGAYTQYF.

As concerns this clone: This sample also contains other DNA sequences that code for the same CDR3. The chain uses TRBV9 and TRBJ2-7; perhaps D is TRBD1 or TRBD2 (5 bases each). The CDR3 sequence is 11 residues long. CDR1 SGDLS and CDR2 YYNGEE come from the germline V gene. V was pared by 3 bases and J by 6 bases, with 7 bases between. For the CDR3, the DNA is TGTGCCAGCAGCGGAGGGGCCGAGCAGTACTTC. This gives the protein CASSGGAEQYF.

CDR3 amino acids: CAISEPKIFINATNEKLFF. Written as DNA, the CDR3 is TGTGCCATCAGTGAGCCCAAAATCTTTATAAATGCAACTAATGAAAAACTGTTTTTT. J is TRBJ1-4 and V is TRBV10-3; D remains ambiguous. Germline CDR1 and CDR2: ENHRY and SYGVKD. This CDR3 has 19 amino acids. Trimming left V 2 bases short and J 0 bases short, with 19 bases between.

The chain links TRBV10-2 to TRBJ2-7; 11 nucleotides match TRBD2. CDR3 length equals 14 residues. V shed 5 bases, J shed 2 bases, and the junction held 2 bases outside the gene matches. The germline CDR1 and CDR2 sequences are WSHSY and SAAADI. CDR3 region: CASSHSGRAYEQYF. The CDR3, as DNA: TGCGCCAGCAGTCATAGCGGGAGGGCCTACGAGCAGTACTTC.

This sequence joins TRBV5-6 and TRBJ2-7, with TRBD1 identical over 8 bases. CDR1 SGHDT and CDR2 YYEEEE come from the germline V gene. Trimming at V came to 4 bases and at J to 0 bases, leaving 6 bases not matched to a gene. This CDR3 spans 15 amino acids. The CDR3 DNA reads as TGTGCCAGCAGCCCTAGGACAGGGTTCTCCTACGAGCAGTACTTC. Its protein product is CASSPRTGFSYEQYF.

The chain recombines TRBV5-6 with TRBJ2-2; 7 bases line up with TRBD1. The junction had 9 bases not matched to a gene; V was cut back by 3 bases and J by 4 bases. CDR1 is SGHDT and CDR2 is YYEEEE in the germline V gene. The CDR3 has 16 residues. The CDR3 spells CASSYGTAGSTGELFF. As DNA, the CDR3 is TGTGCCAGCAGCTACGGGACAGCAGGCAGCACCGGGGAGCTGTTTTTT.

In its sample, this clone was seen a few times. The chain recombines TRBV9 with TRBJ1-1; D is ambiguous. CDR3 length: 11 residues. V was shortened by 5 bases and J by 4 bases, with 6 bases between the two germline ends. CDR1 and CDR2 (germline): SGDLS, YYNGEE. This chain's CDR3 is CASREITEAFF. CDR3 DNA: TGTGCCAGCAGGGAGATCACTGAAGCTTTCTTT.